This paragraph reports one TCR beta chain. The sample is drawn from a study of blood T cell repertoires in COVID-19. The wider study: The United States, Italy and Spain supplied acute and convalescent COVID-19 samples. Sources were T cells, B-cell-depleted T cells, or PBMCs; the material itself was cDNA or gDNA.

Recovery meant two consecutive negative NP/OP PCR tests, professional clearance, or resolved symptoms. The protocol was immunoSEQ multiplex PCR, while the TCRdb copy is restricted to in-frame clones and leaves out a portion. This table has about 290,000 clones, roughly 90% appearing once. The TCR originated in a woman in her thirties or forties who had recovered from COVID-19. The sequenced sample consisted of PBMCs or T cells enriched from blood (not recorded which).

The CDR3 sequence is CASSHQTGGTEAFF. In DNA, the CDR3 is TGTGCCAGTAGTCACCAGACAGGGGGCACTGAAGCTTTCTTT. The chain has TRBV19 and TRBJ1-1, with 9 bases aligning to TRBD1. Trimming took 5 bases from V and 4 from J; bases not matched to a gene: 5. This CDR3 is 14 amino acids long. Germline V lookup: CDR1 LNHDA, CDR2 SQIVND (reference sequence).